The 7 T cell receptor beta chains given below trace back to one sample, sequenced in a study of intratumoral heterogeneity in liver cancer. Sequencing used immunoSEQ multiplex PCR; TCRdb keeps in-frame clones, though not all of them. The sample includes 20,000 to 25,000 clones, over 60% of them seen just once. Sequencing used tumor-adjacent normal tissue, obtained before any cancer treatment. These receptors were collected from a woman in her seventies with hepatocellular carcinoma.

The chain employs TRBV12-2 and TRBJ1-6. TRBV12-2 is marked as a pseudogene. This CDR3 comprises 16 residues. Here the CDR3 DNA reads TGTGCAAGTCGCTTAGTGATACAGAGGGCGGATTCACCCCTCCACTTT. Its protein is CASRLVIQRADSPLHF.

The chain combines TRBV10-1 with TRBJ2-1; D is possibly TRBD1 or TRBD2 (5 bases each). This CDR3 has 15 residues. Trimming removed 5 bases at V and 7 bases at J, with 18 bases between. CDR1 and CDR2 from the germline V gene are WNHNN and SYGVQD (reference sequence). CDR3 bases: TGCGCCAGCAGTAACGGGGCTCCGGAAGGAAATGAGCAGTTCTTC. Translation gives CASSNGAPEGNEQFF.

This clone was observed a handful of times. The CDR3 spells CASRNRDYGYTF. Written as DNA, the CDR3 is TGTGCCAGCAGAAACAGGGATTATGGCTACACCTTC. The gene calls are TRBV12-3 or TRBV12-4 and TRBJ1-2; a possible D gene is TRBD1 (6 bases). V was shortened by 6 bases and J by 5 bases, with 10 bases between the two germline ends. This CDR3 region has 12 residues.

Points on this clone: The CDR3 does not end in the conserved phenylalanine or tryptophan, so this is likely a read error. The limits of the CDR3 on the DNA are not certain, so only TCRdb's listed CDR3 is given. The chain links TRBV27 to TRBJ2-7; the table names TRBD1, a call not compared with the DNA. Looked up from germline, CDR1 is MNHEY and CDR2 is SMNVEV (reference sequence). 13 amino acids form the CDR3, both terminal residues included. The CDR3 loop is CASSPSGQGVLSI.

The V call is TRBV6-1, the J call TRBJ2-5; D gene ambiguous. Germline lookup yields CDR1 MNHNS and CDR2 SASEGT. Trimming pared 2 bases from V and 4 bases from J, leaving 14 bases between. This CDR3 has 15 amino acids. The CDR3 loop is CASSENWMARETQYF. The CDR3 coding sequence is TGTGCCAGCAGTGAAAACTGGATGGCGCGAGAGACCCAGTACTTC.

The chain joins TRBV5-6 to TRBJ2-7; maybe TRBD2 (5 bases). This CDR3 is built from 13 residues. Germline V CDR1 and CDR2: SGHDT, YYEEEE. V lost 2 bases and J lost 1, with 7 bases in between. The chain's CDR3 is CASSFRDSYEQYF. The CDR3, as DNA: TGTGCCAGCAGCTTTCGGGATTCCTACGAGCAGTACTTC.

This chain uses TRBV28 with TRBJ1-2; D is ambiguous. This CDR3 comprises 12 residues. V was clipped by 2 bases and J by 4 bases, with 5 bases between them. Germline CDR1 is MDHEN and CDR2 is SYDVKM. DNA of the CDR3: TGTGCCAGCAGTTTAAACTCCTATGGCTACACCTTC. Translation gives CASSLNSYGYTF.